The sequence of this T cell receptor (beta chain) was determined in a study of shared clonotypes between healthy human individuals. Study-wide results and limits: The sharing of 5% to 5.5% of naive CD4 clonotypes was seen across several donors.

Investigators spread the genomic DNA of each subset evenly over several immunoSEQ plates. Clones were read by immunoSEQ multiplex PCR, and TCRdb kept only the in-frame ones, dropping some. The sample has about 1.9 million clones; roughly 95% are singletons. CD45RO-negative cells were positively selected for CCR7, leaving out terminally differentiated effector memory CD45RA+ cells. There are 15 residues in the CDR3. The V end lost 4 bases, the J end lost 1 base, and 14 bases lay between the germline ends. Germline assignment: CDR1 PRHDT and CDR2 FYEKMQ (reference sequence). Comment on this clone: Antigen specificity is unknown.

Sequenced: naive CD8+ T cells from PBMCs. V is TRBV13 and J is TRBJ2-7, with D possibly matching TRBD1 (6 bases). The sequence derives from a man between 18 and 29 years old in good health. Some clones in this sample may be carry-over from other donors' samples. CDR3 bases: TGTGCCAGCAGCTCAGGGGCTGAAGGGTCCTACGAGCAGTACTTC. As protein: CASSSGAEGSYEQYF.